This TCR beta chain comes out of a study of CD4+ T cells in melanoma. Regarding the study as a whole: In melanoma, neoantigen-specific CD4+ T cells reportedly differed in differentiation state.

As to this clone: The antigen is not known.

This table comes from immunoSEQ multiplex PCR, and its TCRdb copy is limited to in-frame clones, with some not included. Of about 15,000 clones listed, about 60% were seen once; the top ten hold approximately 15%. This CDR3 is 13 amino acids long. Trimming left V 6 bases short and J 7 bases short, with 12 bases between. Germline values: CDR1 SGHVS, CDR2 FQNEAQ. The chain uses TRBV7-8 and TRBJ2-2, with no clear D. This TCR came from a human donor with melanoma. Material: cells from a culture (not recorded whether cultured in vitro). The chain's CDR3 is CASRTDTGGELFF. CDR3 nucleotides: TGTGCCAGCAGGACCGACACCGGCGGGGAGCTGTTTTTT.